This TCR beta chain was captured in a study of control samples from healthy donors and cancer patients (dated by TCRdb to the early 2020s). As encoded in the germline V gene (reference sequence), CDR1 is LNHDA while CDR2 is SQIVND. V is trimmed back by 5 bases and J by 11 bases, and the junction contains 12 bases that no gene match accounts for. Inclusive of the bounding cysteine and phenylalanine, the CDR3 is 14 residues long. CDR3 DNA is the only sequence kept; it has 42 bases, read in frame from the first base. For this clone: No cognate antigen has been identified for it. The sample holds no much larger clone one base away, and base qualities are not on file.

The library was built by means of the immunoSEQ multiplex PCR assay. The table comes from immuneACCESS by way of TCRdb, which keeps in-frame sequences with V and J called. Part of the clones is missing from these tables; in studies checked, under half for an unresolved V gene and the rest for unknown reasons. In all, the sample holds more than 30,000 clones, and around four fifths of those were seen once. The ten most abundant clones make up 20% to 25% of the sample. This chain is built from TRBV19 and TRBJ1-1; 9 junctional bases match TRBD1. The origin of this receptor is a woman aged 55-69 years with lung cancer. Sequencing was carried out using PBMCs. The CDR3 region: CASSWGQGGMGAFF. The nucleotide sequence reads as follows: TGTGCCAGTAGTTGGGGACAGGGCGGCATGGGGGCTTTCTTT.